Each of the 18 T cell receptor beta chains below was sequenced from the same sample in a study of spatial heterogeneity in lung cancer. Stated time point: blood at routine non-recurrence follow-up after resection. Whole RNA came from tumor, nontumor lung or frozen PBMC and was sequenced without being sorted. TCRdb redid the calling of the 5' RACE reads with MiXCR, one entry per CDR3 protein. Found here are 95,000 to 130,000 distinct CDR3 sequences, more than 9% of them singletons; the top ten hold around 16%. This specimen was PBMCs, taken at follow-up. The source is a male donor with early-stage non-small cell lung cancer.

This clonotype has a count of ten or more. CDR3 DNA: TGTGCCAGCAGTGAGTTCCTAGGGGACAGGGGCTACGAGCAGTACTTC. Its translation: CASSEFLGDRGYEQYF. The V gene is TRBV2, the J gene TRBJ2-7; TRBD1 aligns across 10 bases. CDR3 size: 16 residues. Losses at the gene ends were 3 bases for V and 3 bases for J; bases not matched to a gene: 8. CDR1 SNHLY and CDR2 FYNNEI come from the germline V gene.

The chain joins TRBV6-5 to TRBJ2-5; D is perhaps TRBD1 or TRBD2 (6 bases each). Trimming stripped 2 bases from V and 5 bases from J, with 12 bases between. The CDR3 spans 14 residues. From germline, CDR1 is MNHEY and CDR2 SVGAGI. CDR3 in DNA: TGTGCCAGCAGTTACCCGGGGGCAAAGGAGACCCAGTACTTC. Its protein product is CASSYPGAKETQYF.

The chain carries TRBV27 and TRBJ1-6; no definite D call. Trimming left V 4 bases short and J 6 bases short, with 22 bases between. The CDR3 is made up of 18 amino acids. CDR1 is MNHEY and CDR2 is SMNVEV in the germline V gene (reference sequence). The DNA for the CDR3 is TGTGCCAGCAGTTCCCAAAAAAACCCACAAGGGCGTAATTCACCCCTCCACTTT. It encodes CASSSQKNPQGRNSPLHF.

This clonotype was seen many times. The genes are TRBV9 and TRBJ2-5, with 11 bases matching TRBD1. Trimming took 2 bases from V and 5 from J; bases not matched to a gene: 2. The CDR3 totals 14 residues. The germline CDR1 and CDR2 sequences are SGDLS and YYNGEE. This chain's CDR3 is CASSVGQGAETQYF. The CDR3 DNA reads TGTGCCAGCAGCGTCGGACAGGGGGCCGAGACCCAGTACTTC.

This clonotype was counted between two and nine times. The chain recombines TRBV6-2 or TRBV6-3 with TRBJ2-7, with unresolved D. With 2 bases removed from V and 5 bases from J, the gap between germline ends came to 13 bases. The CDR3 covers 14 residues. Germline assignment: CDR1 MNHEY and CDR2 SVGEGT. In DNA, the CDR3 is TGTGCCAGCAGTTACGCGACAAACCTGCACGAGCAGTACTTC. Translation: CASSYATNLHEQYF.

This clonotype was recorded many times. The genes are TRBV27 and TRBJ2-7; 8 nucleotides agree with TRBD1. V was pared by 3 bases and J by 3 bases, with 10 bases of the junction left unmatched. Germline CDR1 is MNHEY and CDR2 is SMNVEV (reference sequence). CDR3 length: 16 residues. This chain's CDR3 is CASSFRRGQGIYEQYF. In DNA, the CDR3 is TGTGCCAGCAGTTTCCGACGCGGACAGGGAATCTACGAGCAGTACTTC.

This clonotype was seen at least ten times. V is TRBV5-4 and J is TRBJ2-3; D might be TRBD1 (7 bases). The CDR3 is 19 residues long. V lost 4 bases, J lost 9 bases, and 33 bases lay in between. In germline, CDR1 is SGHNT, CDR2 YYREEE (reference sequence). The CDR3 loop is CASSPPGGMLGQSQITQYF. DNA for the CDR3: TGTGCCAGCAGCCCCCCCGGCGGGATGTTGGGACAGTCACAGATAACGCAGTATTTT.

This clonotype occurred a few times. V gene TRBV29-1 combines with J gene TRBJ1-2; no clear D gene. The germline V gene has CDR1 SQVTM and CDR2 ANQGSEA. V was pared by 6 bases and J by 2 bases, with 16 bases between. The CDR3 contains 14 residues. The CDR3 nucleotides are TGCAGCGTCGAGCCAGCAGGACCCAACTATGGCTACACCTTC. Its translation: CSVEPAGPNYGYTF.

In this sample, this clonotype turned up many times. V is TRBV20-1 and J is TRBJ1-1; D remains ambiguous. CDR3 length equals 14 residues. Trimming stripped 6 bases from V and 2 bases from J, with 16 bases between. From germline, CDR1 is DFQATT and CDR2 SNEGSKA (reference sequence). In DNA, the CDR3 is TGCAGTGCCTCGAAGCGGACGGGAAACACTGAAGCTTTCTTT. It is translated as CSASKRTGNTEAFF.

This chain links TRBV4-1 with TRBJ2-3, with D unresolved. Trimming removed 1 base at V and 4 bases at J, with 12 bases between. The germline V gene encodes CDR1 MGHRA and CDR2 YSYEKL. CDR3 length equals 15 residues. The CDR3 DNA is TGCGCCAGCAGCCAAGTAAAGGGTCGGGCAGATACGCAGTATTTT. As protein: CASSQVKGRADTQYF.

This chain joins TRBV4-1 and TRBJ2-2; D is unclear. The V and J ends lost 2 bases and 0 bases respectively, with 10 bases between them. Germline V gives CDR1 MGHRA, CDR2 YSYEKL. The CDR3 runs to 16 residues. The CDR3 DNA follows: TGCGCCAGCAGCCAATATGTGGGCGCGAACACCGGGGAGCTGTTTTTT. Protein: CASSQYVGANTGELFF.

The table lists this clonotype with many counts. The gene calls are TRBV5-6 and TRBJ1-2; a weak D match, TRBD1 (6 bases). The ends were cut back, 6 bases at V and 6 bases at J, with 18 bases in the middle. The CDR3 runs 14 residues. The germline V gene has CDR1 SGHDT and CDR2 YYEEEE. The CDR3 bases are TGTGCCAGCATCTACCGGGGGGCATTGAATGGCTACACCTTC. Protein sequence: CASIYRGALNGYTF.

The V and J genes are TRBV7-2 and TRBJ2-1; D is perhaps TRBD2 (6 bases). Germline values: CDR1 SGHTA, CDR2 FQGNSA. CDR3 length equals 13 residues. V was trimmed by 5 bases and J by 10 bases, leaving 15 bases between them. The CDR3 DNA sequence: TGTGCCAGCAGCCTAACTCTAGCGACCGAGCAGTTCTTC. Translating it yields CASSLTLATEQFF.

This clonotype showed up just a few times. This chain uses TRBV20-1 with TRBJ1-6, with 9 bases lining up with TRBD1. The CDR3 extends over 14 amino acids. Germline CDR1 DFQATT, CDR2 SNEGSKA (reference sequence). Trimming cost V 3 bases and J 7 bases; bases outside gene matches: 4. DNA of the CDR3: TGCAGTGCTAGGAACACAGGGGGCAATTCACCCCTCCACTTT. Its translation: CSARNTGGNSPLHF.

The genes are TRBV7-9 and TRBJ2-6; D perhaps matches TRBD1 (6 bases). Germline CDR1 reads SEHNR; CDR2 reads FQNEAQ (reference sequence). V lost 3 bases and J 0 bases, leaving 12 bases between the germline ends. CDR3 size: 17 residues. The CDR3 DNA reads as TGTGCCAGCAGCTTCTCCGGGACAATCTCTGGGGCCAACGTCCTGACTTTC. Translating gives CASSFSGTISGANVLTF.

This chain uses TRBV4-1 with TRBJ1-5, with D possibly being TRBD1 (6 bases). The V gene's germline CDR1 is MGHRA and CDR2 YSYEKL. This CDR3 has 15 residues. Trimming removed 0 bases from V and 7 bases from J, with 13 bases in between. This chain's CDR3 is CASSQEKQGTQPQHF. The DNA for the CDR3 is TGCGCCAGCAGCCAAGAAAAGCAGGGGACACAGCCCCAGCATTTT.

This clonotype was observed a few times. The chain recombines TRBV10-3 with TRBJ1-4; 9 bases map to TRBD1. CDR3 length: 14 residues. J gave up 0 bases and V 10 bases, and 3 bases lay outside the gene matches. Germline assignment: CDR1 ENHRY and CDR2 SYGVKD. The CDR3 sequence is CATGQGATNEKLFF. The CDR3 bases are TGTGCCACGGGACAGGGAGCAACTAATGAAAAACTGTTTTTT.

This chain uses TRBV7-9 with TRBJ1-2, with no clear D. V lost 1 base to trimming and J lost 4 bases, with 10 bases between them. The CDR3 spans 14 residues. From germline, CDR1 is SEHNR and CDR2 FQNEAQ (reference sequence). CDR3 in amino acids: CASSLEGPSYGYTF. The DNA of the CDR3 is TGTGCCAGCAGCTTAGAAGGACCGAGCTATGGCTACACCTTC.